This is a list of T cell receptor beta chains from one sample in a study of memory CD4+ T cells and cytomegalovirus serostatus. TCRdb keeps only in-frame clones here, not all; method: immunoSEQ multiplex PCR. The sample records around 40,000 clones, roughly 78% being singletons. The specimen sequenced was memory CD4+ T cells from blood. The receptors derive from an adult in good health and CMV-seronegative. Both conserved end residues are part of each CDR3. A D gene is named only where the DNA matches it firmly. The size field is filled for only some rows; it gives once, few, many or a size class.

J gene	V gene	D gene	clone size	CDR3 DNA	CDR3 protein
TRBJ2-7	TRBV2	-	-	TGTGCCAGCAGTGACTTCTACGAGCAGTACTTC	CASSDFYEQYF
TRBJ2-3	TRBV4-2	TRBD2	-	TGTGCCAGCAGCCAAGAGACGCGGGGGAAGGATACGCAGTATTTT	CASSQETRGKDTQYF
TRBJ2-1	TRBV7-2	TRBD2	-	TGTGCCAGCAGCTTTAGCGGGGGGGATGAGCAGTTCTTC	CASSFSGGDEQFF
TRBJ2-7	TRBV7-2	TRBD2	-	TGTGCCAGCAGCTTAACCGGGACTAGCGGTTCGTACGAGCAGTACTTC	CASSLTGTSGSYEQYF
TRBJ1-1	TRBV7-9	TRBD1	-	TGTGCCAGCAGCCCCCGGACAGGGGCAAACACTGAAGCTTTCTTT	CASSPRTGANTEAFF
TRBJ2-5	TRBV4-1	-	-	TGCGCCAGCAGCCAGATAGGACCTTACCAAGAGACCCAGTACTTC	CASSQIGPYQETQYF
TRBJ2-7	TRBV5-1	-	-	TGCGCCAGCAGCTTGGCCGGGACAACCTACGAGCAGTACTTC	CASSLAGTTYEQYF
TRBJ2-5	TRBV7-2	TRBD2	-	TGTGCCAGCAGCTTAGCCCGACTAGCGGGGGGAGAGACCCAGTACTTC	CASSLARLAGGETQYF
TRBJ2-3	TRBV5-1	TRBD2	-	TGCGCCAGCAGCCAGACTAGCGGGGGAGCCGAGGAGGGAGATACGCAGTATTTT	CASSQTSGGAEEGDTQYF
TRBJ2-7	TRBV13	TRBD2	once	TGTGCCAGCAGCTTAAGGACTAGCTCCTACGAGCAGTACTTC	CASSLRTSSYEQYF
TRBJ1-1	TRBV5-1	TRBD1	-	TGCGCCAGCACGAAAACACAGGGGACTAACACTGAAGCTTTCTTT	CASTKTQGTNTEAFF
TRBJ1-5	TRBV19	TRBD1	-	TGTGCCAGTAGTATAGGACAGGGGAGCAATCAGCCCCAGCATTTT	CASSIGQGSNQPQHF
TRBJ2-3	TRBV6-1	TRBD2	few	TGTGCCAGCAGTGAAGTGGGGAGACTAGCGGGGGGCACAGATACGCAGTATTTT	CASSEVGRLAGGTDTQYF
TRBJ1-1	TRBV2	-	-	TGTGCCAGCAGTGAAATGGGGGGTCGGACTGAAGCTTTCTTT	CASSEMGGRTEAFF
TRBJ1-1	TRBV7-2	TRBD1	once	TGTGCCAGCAGCTGGACAGGGGAGACTGAAGCTTTCTTT	CASSWTGETEAFF
TRBJ2-2	TRBV7-8	TRBD2	-	TGTGCCAGCAGCTTAGTCGGCGGGGGGGCAAGCGGGGAGCTGTTTTTT	CASSLVGGGASGELFF
TRBJ1-1	TRBV6-5	-	few	TGTGCCAGCAACCCAGGGGCGGGGATGAACACTGAAGCTTTCTTT	CASNPGAGMNTEAFF
TRBJ2-3	TRBV19	-	-	TGTGCCAGTAGTCTAGGAAGCACAGATACGCAGTATTTT	CASSLGSTDTQYF
TRBJ1-1	TRBV19	-	-	TGTGCCAGTAGTACCTTCTCATTGGGACATAGGAACACTGAAGCTTTCTTT	CASSTFSLGHRNTEAFF
TRBJ2-4	TRBV6-1	TRBD1	-	TGTGCCAGCAGTGAACTGAGGACAGGGATAGCCAAAAACATTCAGTACTTC	CASSELRTGIAKNIQYF
TRBJ1-2	TRBV30	-	-	TGTGCCTGGAGTAGAGGGCAGGGAGGATATGGCTACACCTTC	CAWSRGQGGYGYTF
TRBJ1-2	TRBV19	-	-	TGTGCCAGTAGTAGGGGGCTTCAGGATGGCTACACCTTC	CASSRGLQDGYTF
TRBJ1-4	TRBV6-1	TRBD1	-	TGTGCCAGCGGGACAGCCTCAACTAATGAAAAACTGTTTTTT	CASGTASTNEKLFF
TRBJ1-2	TRBV10-2	-	-	TGCGCCAGCAGGGGGGCCTATGGCTACACCTTC	CASRGAYGYTF
TRBJ1-6	TRBV4-1	-	few	TGCGCCAGCAGCTCCGACGCGGACAGTAATAATTCACCCCTCCACTTT	CASSSDADSNNSPLHF
TRBJ2-5	TRBV4-1	-	few	TGCGCCAGCAGCCAGGGCGAGAAAGAGACCCAGTACTTC	CASSQGEKETQYF